This TCR beta chain is drawn from a study of cytomegalovirus exposure and HLA in healthy donors. For the study at large: Out of about 179 million T cells, an earlier analysis found more than 95 million unique TCR beta sequences in total.

PCR employed 60 Vbeta and 13 Jbeta primers. Repertoires were generated with immunoSEQ multiplex PCR, while TCRdb's copy carries only in-frame clones and drops some. The sample consists of around 200,000 clones, about four fifths of them appearing once. With 2 bases clipped from V and 9 bases from J, the junction kept 5 bases outside the gene matches. Germline-derived CDR1 and CDR2 are LGHNA and YSLEER. This CDR3 contains 15 residues. Study-wide findings and caveats: HLA alleles were associated with fewer than 20,000 TCR beta sequences in a later analysis at 0.05 false discovery rate. A later analysis linked a missense variant in DCLRE1C to the trimming of TCR beta V and J genes. Indistinguishability led to the exclusion of some V segments, TRBV6-2 and TRBV6-3 included.

On this clone itself: Its antigen remains unidentified.

This receptor was identified in a woman aged 45-65 years in good health and CMV-seropositive. Material for sequencing was PBMCs. This chain connects TRBV4-3 to TRBJ1-6, with 9 bases lining up with TRBD1. The CDR3 protein is CASSQYRDRVSPLHF. CDR3 bases: TGCGCCAGCAGCCAATATCGGGACAGGGTTTCACCCCTCCACTTT.